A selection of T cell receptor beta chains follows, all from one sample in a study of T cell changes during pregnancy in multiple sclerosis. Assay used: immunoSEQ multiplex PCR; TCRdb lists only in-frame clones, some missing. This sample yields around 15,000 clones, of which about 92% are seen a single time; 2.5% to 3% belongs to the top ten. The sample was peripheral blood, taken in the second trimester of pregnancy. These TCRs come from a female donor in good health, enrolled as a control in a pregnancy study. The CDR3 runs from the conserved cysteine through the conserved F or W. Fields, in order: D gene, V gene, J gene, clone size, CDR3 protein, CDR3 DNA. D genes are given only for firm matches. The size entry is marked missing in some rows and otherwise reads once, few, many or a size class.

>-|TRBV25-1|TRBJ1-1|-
CASSPWEFSGVNTEAFF
TGTGCCAGCAGCCCATGGGAGTTTTCGGGTGTGAACACTGAAGCTTTCTTT
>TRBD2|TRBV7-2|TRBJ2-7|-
CASSRGLASYEQYF
TGTGCCAGCAGCCGTGGACTAGCGTCCTACGAGCAGTACTTC
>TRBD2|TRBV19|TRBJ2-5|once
CASRASGRDEYF
TGTGCCAGTAGAGCGAGCGGGAGAGACGAGTACTTC
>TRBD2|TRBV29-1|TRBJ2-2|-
CSAGLAGGPVTGELFF
TGCAGCGCTGGACTAGCGGGAGGGCCAGTCACCGGGGAGCTGTTTTTT
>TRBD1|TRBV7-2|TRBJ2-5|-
CASSTGWQGVGETQYF
TGTGCCAGCAGCACAGGGTGGCAGGGGGTCGGAGAGACCCAGTACTTC
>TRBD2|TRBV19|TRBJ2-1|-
CASSGREPYNEQFF
TGTGCCAGTAGCGGGAGGGAACCCTACAATGAGCAGTTCTTC
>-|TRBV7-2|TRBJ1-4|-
CASSLVSTNEKLFF
TGTGCCAGCAGCTTAGTATCAACTAATGAAAAACTGTTTTTT
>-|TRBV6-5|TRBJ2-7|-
CASTKGGSGYEQYF
TGTGCCAGCACCAAGGGTGGGAGTGGCTACGAGCAGTACTTC
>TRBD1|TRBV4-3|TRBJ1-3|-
CASRRDRGRNTIYF
TGCGCCAGCAGGCGCGACAGGGGCCGAAACACCATATATTTT
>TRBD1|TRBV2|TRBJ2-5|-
CASSETGGWETQYF
TGTGCCAGCAGTGAAACAGGGGGATGGGAGACCCAGTACTTC
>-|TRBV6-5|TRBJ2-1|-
CASTLGGGNEQFF
TGTGCCAGCACCCTAGGGGGGGGGAATGAGCAGTTCTTC
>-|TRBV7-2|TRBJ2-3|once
CASSLVGGGFTDTQYF
TGTGCCAGCAGCTTAGTAGGTGGCGGATTCACAGATACGCAGTATTTT
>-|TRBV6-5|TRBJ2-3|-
CASSLRLTDTQYF
TGTGCCAGCAGTTTGCGCTTGACAGATACGCAGTATTTT
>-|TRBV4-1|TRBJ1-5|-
CASSQDGGLGNQPQHF
TGCGCCAGCAGCCAAGATGGAGGGTTGGGCAATCAGCCCCAGCATTTT
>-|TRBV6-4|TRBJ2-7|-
CASSDRGVFSYEQYF
TGTGCCAGCAGTGATCGGGGAGTCTTCTCCTACGAGCAGTACTTC
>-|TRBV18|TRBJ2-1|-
CASSPNTGTHEQFF
TGTGCCAGCTCACCCAACACAGGGACCCATGAGCAGTTCTTC
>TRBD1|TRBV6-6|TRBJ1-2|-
CASSYGTAHQNYGYTF
TGTGCCAGCAGTTACGGGACAGCCCACCAGAACTATGGCTACACCTTC
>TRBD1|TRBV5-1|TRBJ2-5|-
CASRTGTEETQYF
TGCGCCAGCAGGACCGGGACAGAAGAGACCCAGTACTTC
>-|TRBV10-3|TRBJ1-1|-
CAIKTDESGSNTEAFF
TGTGCCATCAAAACTGATGAGTCCGGGTCAAACACTGAAGCTTTCTTT
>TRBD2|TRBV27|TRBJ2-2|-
CGSSGGGGTGELFF
TGTGGGTCTAGCGGGGGTGGTGGCACCGGGGAGCTGTTTTTT
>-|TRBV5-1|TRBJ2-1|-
CASSMEGTVYNEQFF
TGCGCCAGCAGCATGGAGGGGACAGTGTACAATGAGCAGTTCTTC
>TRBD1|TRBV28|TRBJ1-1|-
CASSSRTGWNAEAFF
TGTGCCAGCAGTTCTCGGACAGGGTGGAACGCTGAAGCTTTCTTT
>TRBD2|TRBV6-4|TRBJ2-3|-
CASSEGIAGANTQYF
TGTGCCAGCAGTGAAGGAATAGCGGGGGCGAATACGCAGTATTTT
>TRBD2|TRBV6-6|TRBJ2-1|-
CAKTPGTSAYNEQFF
TGTGCCAAGACTCCCGGGACTAGCGCCTACAATGAGCAGTTCTTC
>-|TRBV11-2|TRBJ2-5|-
CASSLAFFQETQYF
TGTGCCAGCAGCTTAGCATTTTTCCAAGAGACCCAGTACTTC
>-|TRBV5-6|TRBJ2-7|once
CASSLGQALRFPQYF
TGTGCCAGCAGCTTGGGACAGGCCCTAAGGTTCCCGCAGTACTTC
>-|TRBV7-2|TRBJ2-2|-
CASSLWGGGSLGELFF
TGTGCCAGCAGCTTATGGGGGGGCGGCTCGCTCGGGGAGCTGTTTTTT
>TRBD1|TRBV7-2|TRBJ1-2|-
CASSRQGQGYYGYTF
TGTGCCAGCAGCAGACAGGGTCAGGGGTACTATGGCTACACCTTC
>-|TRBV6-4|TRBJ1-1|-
CASSEIQGNTEAFF
TGTGCCAGCAGCGAGATACAGGGGAACACTGAAGCTTTCTTT
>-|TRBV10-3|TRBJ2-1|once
CAISETGSSYNEQFF
TGTGCCATCAGTGAGACAGGGAGCTCCTACAATGAGCAGTTCTTC
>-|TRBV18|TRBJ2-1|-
CASSPQGGYNEQFF
TGTGCCAGCTCACCTCAAGGAGGCTACAATGAGCAGTTCTTC
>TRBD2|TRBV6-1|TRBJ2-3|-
CASSEAAGASTDTQYF
TGTGCCAGCAGTGAAGCTGCGGGAGCTAGCACAGATACGCAGTATTTT
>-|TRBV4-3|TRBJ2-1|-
CASSQDERDNYNEQFF
TGCGCCAGCAGCCAAGATGAGAGGGACAACTACAATGAGCAGTTCTTC
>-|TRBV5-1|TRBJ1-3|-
CASSPGLAGNTIYF
TGCGCCAGCAGCCCAGGGTTGGCTGGAAACACCATATATTTT
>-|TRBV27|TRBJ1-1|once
CASSLNRANTEAFF
TGTGCCAGCAGTTTAAACAGGGCGAACACTGAAGCTTTCTTT
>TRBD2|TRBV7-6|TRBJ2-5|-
CASSSLAGGPETQYF
TGTGCCAGCAGTTCGTTAGCGGGGGGGCCGGAGACCCAGTACTTC
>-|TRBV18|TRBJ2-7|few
CASTPDSSSYEQYF
TGTGCCAGCACCCCGGACAGTTCCTCCTACGAGCAGTACTTC
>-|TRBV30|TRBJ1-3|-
CAWAGGPDTIYF
TGTGCCTGGGCGGGGGGGCCGGACACCATATATTTT
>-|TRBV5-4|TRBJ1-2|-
CASSLRLEGYGYTF
TGTGCCAGCAGCTTACGGTTGGAGGGGTATGGCTACACCTTC
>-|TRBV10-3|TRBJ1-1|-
CAISERTPNTEAFF
TGTGCCATCAGTGAAAGGACACCGAACACTGAAGCTTTCTTT
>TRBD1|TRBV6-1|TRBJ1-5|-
CASFPPGTDNQPQHF
TGTGCCAGCTTCCCCCCCGGGACAGACAATCAGCCCCAGCATTTT
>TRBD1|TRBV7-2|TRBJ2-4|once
CASSRDRGIKNIQYF
TGTGCCAGCAGCCGGGACAGGGGGATCAAAAACATTCAGTACTTC
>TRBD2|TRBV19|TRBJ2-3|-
CASIGTSGRYTQYF
TGTGCCAGTATCGGGACTAGCGGGAGATATACGCAGTATTTT
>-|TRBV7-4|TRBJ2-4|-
CASSSPGHRIGAKNIQYF
TGTGCCAGCAGCTCTCCGGGACACAGGATTGGGGCCAAAAACATTCAGTACTTC
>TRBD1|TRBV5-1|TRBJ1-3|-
CASSLGQGGGNTIYF
TGCGCCAGCAGCTTAGGACAGGGTGGTGGAAACACCATATATTTT
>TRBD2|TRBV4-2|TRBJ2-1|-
CASRLEVLAGLGEIHEQFF
TGTGCCAGCAGACTTGAGGTACTAGCGGGCCTCGGCGAGATCCATGAGCAGTTCTTC
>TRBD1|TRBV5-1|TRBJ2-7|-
CASSLGGLTGPREQYF
TGCGCCAGCAGCTTGGGGGGGCTGACAGGGCCGCGCGAGCAGTACTTC
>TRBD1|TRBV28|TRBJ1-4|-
CASLPPYGQGGIEKLFF
TGTGCCAGCCTACCACCCTACGGACAGGGCGGGATTGAAAAACTGTTTTTT
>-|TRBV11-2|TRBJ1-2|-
CASSLDRGTGYTF
TGTGCCAGCAGCTTAGATCGGGGGACCGGCTACACCTTC
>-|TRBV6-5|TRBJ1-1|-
CASSFIGRGTEAFF
TGTGCCAGCAGCTTTATCGGGCGCGGGACTGAAGCTTTCTTT
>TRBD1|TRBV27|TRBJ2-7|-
CASSPIRDSLLKSSYEQYF
TGTGCCAGCAGTCCCATCCGGGACAGCCTCCTTAAAAGCTCCTACGAGCAGTACTTC
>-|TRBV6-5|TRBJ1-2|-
CASSPDRASGGYTF
TGTGCCAGCAGCCCAGACCGGGCCAGCGGAGGCTACACCTTC
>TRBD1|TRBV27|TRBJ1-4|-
CASSPGTANNEKLFF
TGTGCCAGCAGTCCCGGGACAGCAAATAATGAAAAACTGTTTTTT
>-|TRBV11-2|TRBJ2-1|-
CASSLTREPSSYNEQFF
TGTGCCAGCAGCTTAACCCGGGAGCCGAGCTCCTACAATGAGCAGTTCTTC
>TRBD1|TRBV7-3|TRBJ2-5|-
CASSLMGQSQETQYF
TGTGCCAGCAGCTTAATGGGACAGAGTCAAGAGACCCAGTACTTC
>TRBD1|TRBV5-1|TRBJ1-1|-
CASLPGQGFPNTEAFF
TGCGCCAGCCTACCGGGACAGGGGTTTCCGAACACTGAAGCTTTCTTT
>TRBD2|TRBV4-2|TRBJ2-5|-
CASSREGSGGRLETQYF
TGTGCCAGCAGCCGGGAGGGTAGCGGGGGACGGTTGGAGACCCAGTACTTC
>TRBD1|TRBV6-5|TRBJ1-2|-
CASSYGRTGYGYTF
TGTGCCAGCAGTTACGGTCGGACAGGGTATGGCTACACCTTC
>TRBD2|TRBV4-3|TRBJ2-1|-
CASSQVTSGGYNEQFF
TGCGCCAGCAGCCAAGTGACTAGCGGGGGATACAATGAGCAGTTCTTC